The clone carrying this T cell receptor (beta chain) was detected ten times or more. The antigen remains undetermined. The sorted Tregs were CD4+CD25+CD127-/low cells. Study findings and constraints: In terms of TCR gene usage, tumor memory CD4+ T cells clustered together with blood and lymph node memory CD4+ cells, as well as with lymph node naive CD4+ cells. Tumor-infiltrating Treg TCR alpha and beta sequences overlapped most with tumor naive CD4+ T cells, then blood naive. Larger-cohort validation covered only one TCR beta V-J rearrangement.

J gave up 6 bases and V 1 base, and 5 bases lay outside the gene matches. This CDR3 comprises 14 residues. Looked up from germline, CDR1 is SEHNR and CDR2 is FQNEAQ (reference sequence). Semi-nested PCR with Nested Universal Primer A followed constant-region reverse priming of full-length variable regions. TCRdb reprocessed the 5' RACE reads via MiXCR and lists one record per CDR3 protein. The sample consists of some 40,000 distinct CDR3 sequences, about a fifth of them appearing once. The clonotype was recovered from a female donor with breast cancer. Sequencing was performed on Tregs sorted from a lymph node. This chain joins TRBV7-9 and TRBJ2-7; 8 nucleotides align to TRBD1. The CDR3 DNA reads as TGTGCCAGCAGCTTAGGGGACAGGTGGGGCGAGCAGTACTTC. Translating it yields CASSLGDRWGEQYF.